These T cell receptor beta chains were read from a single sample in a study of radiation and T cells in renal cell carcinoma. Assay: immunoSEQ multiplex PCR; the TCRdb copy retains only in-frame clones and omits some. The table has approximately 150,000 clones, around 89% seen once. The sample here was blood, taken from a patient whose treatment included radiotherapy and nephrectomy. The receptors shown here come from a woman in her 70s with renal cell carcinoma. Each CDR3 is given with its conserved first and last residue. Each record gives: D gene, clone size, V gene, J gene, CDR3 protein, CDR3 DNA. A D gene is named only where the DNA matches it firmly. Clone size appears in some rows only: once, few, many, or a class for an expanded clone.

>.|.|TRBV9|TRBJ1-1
CASSAYYGNTEAFF
TGTGCCAGCAGCGCTTATTACGGGAACACTGAAGCTTTCTTT
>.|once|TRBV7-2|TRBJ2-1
CASSLVTTTNEQFF
TGTGCCAGCAGCTTAGTGACTACTACCAATGAGCAGTTCTTC
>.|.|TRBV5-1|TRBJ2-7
CASSSGPSTYEQYF
TGCGCCAGCAGCTCCGGCCCCAGTACCTACGAGCAGTACTTC
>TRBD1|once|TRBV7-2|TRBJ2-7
CASSIGTGTYEQYF
TGTGCCAGCAGCATCGGGACAGGTACCTACGAGCAGTACTTC
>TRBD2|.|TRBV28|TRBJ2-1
CASITAAQRGAGGEQFF
TGTGCCAGCATTACCGCGGCCCAGCGGGGGGCGGGGGGTGAGCAGTTCTTC
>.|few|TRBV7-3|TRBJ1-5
CASSLTVNQPQHF
TGTGCCAGCAGCTTAACCGTCAATCAGCCCCAGCATTTT
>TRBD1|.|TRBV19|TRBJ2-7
CASSMTGKSYEQYF
TGTGCCAGTAGTATGACAGGGAAATCCTACGAGCAGTACTTC
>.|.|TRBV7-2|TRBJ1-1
CASSLAGQSEAFF
TGTGCCAGCAGCTTAGCGGGCCAATCTGAAGCTTTCTTT
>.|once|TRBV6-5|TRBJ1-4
CASRPPSATNEKLFF
TGTGCCAGCAGGCCCCCCAGTGCAACTAATGAAAAACTGTTTTTT
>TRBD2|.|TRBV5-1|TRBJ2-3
CASSSGTRTDTQYF
TGCGCCAGCAGCTCCGGGACTAGAACAGATACGCAGTATTTT
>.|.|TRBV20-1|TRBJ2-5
CSPGGETQYF
TGCAGTCCAGGAGGAGAGACCCAGTACTTC
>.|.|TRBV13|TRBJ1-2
CASSLAGPAVSYTF
TGTGCCAGCAGCTTAGCTGGGCCGGCAGTTAGCTACACCTTC
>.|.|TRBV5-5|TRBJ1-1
CASSSVGNTEAFF
TGTGCCAGCAGCTCTGTAGGGAACACTGAAGCTTTCTTT
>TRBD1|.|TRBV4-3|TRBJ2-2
CASASGTGGTGELFF
TGCGCCAGCGCCTCGGGGACAGGGGGCACCGGGGAGCTGTTTTTT
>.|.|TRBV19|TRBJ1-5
CASSPFSGIGRRNQPQHF
TGTGCCAGTAGCCCCTTTAGCGGAATAGGACGGAGAAATCAGCCCCAGCATTTT
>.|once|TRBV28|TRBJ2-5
CATQVSFGTQYF
TGTGCCACTCAGGTATCGTTCGGGACCCAGTACTTC
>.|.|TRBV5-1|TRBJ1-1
CASSPYWDTEAFF
TGCGCCAGCAGCCCCTACTGGGACACTGAAGCTTTCTTT
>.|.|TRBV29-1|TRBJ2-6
CSVEEDKALHSGANVLTF
TGCAGCGTTGAAGAAGACAAGGCCCTCCACTCTGGGGCCAACGTCCTGACTTTC
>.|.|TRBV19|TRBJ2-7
CASSIAGGSTNYEQYF
TGTGCCAGTAGTATAGCCGGAGGGTCGACTAACTACGAGCAGTACTTC
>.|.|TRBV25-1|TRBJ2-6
CASSGVVGVYSGANVLTF
TGTGCCAGCAGTGGGGTAGTGGGAGTTTACTCTGGGGCCAACGTCCTGACTTTC
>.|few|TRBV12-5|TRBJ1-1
CASGLAPDTEAFF
TGTGCTAGTGGTTTGGCCCCGGACACTGAAGCTTTCTTT
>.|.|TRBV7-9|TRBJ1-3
CASSKDLSSGNTIYF
TGTGCCAGCAGCAAGGACCTGAGCTCTGGAAACACCATATATTTT
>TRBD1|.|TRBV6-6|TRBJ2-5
CASRTGGQETQYF
TGTGCCAGCAGGACAGGGGGCCAAGAGACCCAGTACTTC
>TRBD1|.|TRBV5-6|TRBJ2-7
CASSLLGTGGYEQYF
TGTGCCAGCAGCTTGTTGGGGACAGGGGGGTACGAGCAGTACTTC
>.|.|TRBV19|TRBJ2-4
CASSPLGGPPYF
TGTGCCAGTAGTCCCTTGGGGGGGCCTCCCTACTTC
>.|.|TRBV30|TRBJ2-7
CAWSVRPQGEQYF
TGTGCCTGGAGTGTACGCCCCCAGGGCGAGCAGTACTTC
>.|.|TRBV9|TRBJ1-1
CASSVASGGAGGSEAFF
TGTGCCAGCAGCGTAGCGAGCGGGGGGGCCGGGGGAAGTGAAGCTTTCTTT
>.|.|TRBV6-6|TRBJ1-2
CASRIRTSEDYGYTF
TGTGCCAGCAGGATACGCACCTCGGAAGACTATGGCTACACCTTC
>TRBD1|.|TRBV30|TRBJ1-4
CALTRDRGFKNEKLFF
TGTGCCTTGACTCGGGACAGGGGATTCAAAAATGAAAAACTGTTTTTT
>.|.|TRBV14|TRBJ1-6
CASSQETDNSPLHF
TGTGCCAGCAGCCAAGAGACAGATAATTCACCCCTCCACTTT
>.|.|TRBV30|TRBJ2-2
CAWRTPGELFF
TGTGCCTGGCGGACCCCCGGGGAGCTGTTTTTT
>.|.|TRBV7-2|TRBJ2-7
CASSSGAPSYEQYF
TGTGCCAGCAGCTCGGGGGCTCCGTCCTACGAGCAGTACTTC
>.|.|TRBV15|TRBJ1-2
CATSRDRVGGYTF
TGTGCCACCAGCAGAGACAGGGTGGGTGGCTACACCTTC
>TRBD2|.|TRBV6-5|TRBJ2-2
CASRLSSGGAGELFF
TGTGCCAGCAGGCTTTCTAGCGGGGGAGCCGGGGAGCTGTTTTTT
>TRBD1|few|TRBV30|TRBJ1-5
CAWSVGGGLFGNQPQHF
TGTGCCTGGAGTGTAGGAGGGGGCCTATTTGGCAATCAGCCCCAGCATTTT
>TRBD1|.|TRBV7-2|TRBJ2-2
CASSYRDRQAGELFF
TGTGCCAGCAGCTACCGGGACAGGCAAGCCGGGGAGCTGTTTTTT
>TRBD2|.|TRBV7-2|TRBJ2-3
CASSLRTSGGASTQYF
TGTGCCAGCAGCCTCCGGACTAGCGGGGGGGCCAGTACGCAGTATTTT
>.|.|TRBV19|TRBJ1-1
CASSMTRGAEAFF
TGTGCCAGTAGTATGACTCGGGGCGCTGAAGCTTTCTTT
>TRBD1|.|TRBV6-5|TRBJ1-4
CASSYSGDRDEKLFF
TGTGCCAGCAGTTACTCTGGGGACAGGGACGAAAAACTGTTTTTT
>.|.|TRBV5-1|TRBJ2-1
CASRTGFFYNEQFF
TGCGCCAGTCGGACCGGATTTTTTTACAATGAGCAGTTCTTC
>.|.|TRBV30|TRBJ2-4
CAWSGQAGAKNIQYF
TGTGCCTGGAGTGGACAGGCCGGGGCCAAAAACATTCAGTACTTC
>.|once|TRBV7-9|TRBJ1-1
CASSPRVRFGGGRDTEAFF
TGTGCCAGCAGCCCTAGGGTTCGTTTCGGGGGCGGCCGGGACACTGAAGCTTTCTTT
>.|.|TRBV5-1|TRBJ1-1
CASSPAGWENTEAFF
TGCGCCAGCAGCCCGGCAGGTTGGGAGAACACTGAAGCTTTCTTT
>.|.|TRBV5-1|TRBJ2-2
CASSFGGSNTGELFF
TGCGCCAGCAGCTTTGGGGGGTCGAACACCGGGGAGCTGTTTTTT
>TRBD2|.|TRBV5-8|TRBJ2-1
CASSWGLAGVNVYNEQFF
TGTGCCAGCAGCTGGGGACTAGCGGGGGTGAACGTCTACAATGAGCAGTTCTTC
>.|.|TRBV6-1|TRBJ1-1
CASDALTEAFF
TGTGCCAGCGATGCCCTTACTGAAGCTTTCTTT
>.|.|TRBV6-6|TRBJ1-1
CASSFGLAGAEAFF
TGTGCCAGCAGTTTCGGATTGGCGGGAGCTGAAGCTTTCTTT